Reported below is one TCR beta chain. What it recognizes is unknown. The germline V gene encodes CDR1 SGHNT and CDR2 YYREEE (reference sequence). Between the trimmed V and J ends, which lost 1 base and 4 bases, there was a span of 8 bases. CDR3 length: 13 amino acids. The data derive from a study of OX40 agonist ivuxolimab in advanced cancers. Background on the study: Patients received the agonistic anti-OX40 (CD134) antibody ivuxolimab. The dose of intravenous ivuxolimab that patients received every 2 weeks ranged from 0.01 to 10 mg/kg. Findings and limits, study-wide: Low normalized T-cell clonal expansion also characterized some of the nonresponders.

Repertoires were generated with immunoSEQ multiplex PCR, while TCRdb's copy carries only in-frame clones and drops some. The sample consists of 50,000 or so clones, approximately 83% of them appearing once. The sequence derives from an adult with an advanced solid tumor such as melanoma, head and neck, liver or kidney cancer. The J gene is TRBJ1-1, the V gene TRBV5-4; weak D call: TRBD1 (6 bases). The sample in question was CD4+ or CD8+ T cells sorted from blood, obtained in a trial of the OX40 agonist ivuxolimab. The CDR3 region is CASSLLGATEAFF. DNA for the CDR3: TGTGCCAGCAGCTTGCTGGGGGCCACTGAAGCTTTCTTT.